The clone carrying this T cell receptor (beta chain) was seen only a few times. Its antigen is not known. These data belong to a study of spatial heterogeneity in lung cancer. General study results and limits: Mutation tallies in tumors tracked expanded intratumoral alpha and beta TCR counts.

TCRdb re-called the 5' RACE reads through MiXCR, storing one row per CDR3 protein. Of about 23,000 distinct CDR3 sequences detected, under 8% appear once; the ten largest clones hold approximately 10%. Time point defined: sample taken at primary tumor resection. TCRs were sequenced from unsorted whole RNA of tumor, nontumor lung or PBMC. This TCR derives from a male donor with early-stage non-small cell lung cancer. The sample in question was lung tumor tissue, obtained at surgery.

The DNA of the CDR3 is TGTGCCAGCAGTTTCGTCCCGGGGCTCCATTACAATGAGCAGTTCTTC. Protein product: CASSFVPGLHYNEQFF. The genes are TRBV7-9 and TRBJ2-1; D may match TRBD1 or TRBD2 (5 bases each). V was clipped by 6 bases and J by 4 bases, with 19 bases between them. CDR3 length: 16 amino acids. Looked up from germline, CDR1 is SEHNR and CDR2 is FQNEAQ (reference sequence).